These 19 T cell receptor beta chains were sequenced from one sample in a study of CD8 T cells in ankylosing spondylitis. MiXCR, applied by TCRdb to the 5' RACE reads, yields one record per CDR3 protein. The table records about 260,000 distinct CDR3 sequences, 20% of them present only once. Material: blood, either unsorted or a sorted T cell fraction (not recorded which). The receptors come from a male donor with ankylosing spondylitis or in good health (not recorded which).

This clonotype was seen only a few times. The V gene is TRBV4-1, the J gene TRBJ2-7; D is undetermined. There are 14 residues in the CDR3. V lost 4 bases, J lost 0 bases, and 10 bases lay in between. Germline assignment: CDR1 MGHRA and CDR2 YSYEKL. CDR3: CASSPRRSSYEQYV. CDR3 bases: TGCGCCAGCAGCCCCCGACGGAGCTCCTACGAGCAGTACGTC.

The V and J genes are TRBV10-3 and TRBJ2-7, with D possibly matching TRBD1 (6 bases). Germline lookup yields CDR1 ENHRY and CDR2 SYGVKD. The CDR3 consists of 12 residues. Deletions cut 10 bases from V and 3 bases from J, with 13 bases between. CDR3 protein: CATKQGDYEQYV. The CDR3 DNA is TGTGCCACGAAACAGGGAGACTACGAGCAGTACGTC.

This clonotype was seen a few times. The chain joins TRBV5-1 to TRBJ2-3; TRBD1 agrees at 7 bases. The CDR3 spans 14 residues. V gave up 2 bases and J gave up 2 bases; unmatched junction bases: 2. CDR1 and CDR2 from the germline V gene are SGHRS and YFSETQ. Here the CDR3 reads CASSFGQATDTQYF. The CDR3 nucleotides are TGCGCCAGCAGCTTCGGACAGGCCACAGATACGCAGTATTTT.

This clonotype appeared many times. J is TRBJ2-5 and V is TRBV3-1, with D unresolved. CDR3 length equals 14 residues. The V and J ends lost 2 bases and 5 bases respectively, with 12 bases between them. CDR1 and CDR2 (germline): LGHDT, YNNKEL (reference sequence). CDR3 sequence: CASSQISGWETQYF. The CDR3 DNA sequence: TGTGCCAGCAGCCAAATATCCGGATGGGAGACCCAGTACTTC.

The chain employs TRBV7-6 and TRBJ2-3; either TRBD1 or TRBD2 may fit D (5 bases each). The germline V and J ends were trimmed by 5 bases and 4 bases, with 22 bases remaining between them. The CDR3 is 17 residues long. CDR1 is SGHVS, CDR2 FNYEAQ, per germline. In DNA, the CDR3 is TGTGCCAGCAGCCCAGCTCGGGGCGGTGTGGGTGCAGATACGCAGTATTTT. Protein product: CASSPARGGVGADTQYF.

This clonotype has a handful of counts. V gene TRBV15 combines with J gene TRBJ2-5; D unclear. The CDR3 runs to 13 residues. The V end was cut by 0 bases, the J end by 7 bases, with 9 bases between. CDR1 is LNHNV and CDR2 is YYDKDF in the germline V gene (reference sequence). CDR3 nucleotides: TGTGCCACCAGCAGAGATTGGGGTGGGACCCAGTACTTC. Protein: CATSRDWGGTQYF.

The rearrangement links TRBV7-9 to TRBJ1-6, with a tentative D call TRBD1 (5 bases). The length of the CDR3 is 14 residues. V was cut by 5 bases and J by 3 bases, with 8 bases left in between. Germline V gene lookup returns CDR1 SEHNR and CDR2 FQNEAQ (reference sequence). CDR3 region: CASSVDSYNSPLHF. CDR3 nucleotide sequence: TGTGCCAGCAGCGTCGACAGCTATAATTCACCCCTCCACTTT.

V and J are TRBV24-1 and TRBJ2-1, with 9 positions matching TRBD1. With 4 bases clipped from V and 6 bases from J, the junction kept 9 bases outside the gene matches. Germline CDR1 is KGHDR and CDR2 is SFDVKD. CDR3 size: 16 residues. The CDR3 loop is CATSDRAGQGGNEQFF. The CDR3 DNA sequence: TGTGCCACCAGTGACCGGGCGGGACAGGGCGGCAATGAGCAGTTCTTC.

This clonotype was counted many times. The rearrangement uses TRBV12-3 or TRBV12-4 and TRBJ1-1; D is undetermined. With 3 bases removed from V and 1 base from J, the gap between germline ends came to 6 bases. There are 13 residues in the CDR3. The CDR3 here is CASSFSGNTEAFF. CDR3 DNA sequence: TGTGCCAGCAGTTTTTCTGGGAACACTGAAGCTTTCTTT.

This clonotype was seen repeatedly, ten times or more. The V gene is TRBV4-2, the J gene TRBJ2-5; maybe TRBD2 (5 bases). Between the trimmed V and J ends, which lost 1 base and 0 bases, there was a span of 12 bases. Germline-derived CDR1 and CDR2 are LGHNA and YNFKEQ. CDR3 length: 16 amino acids. The CDR3 DNA follows: TGTGCCAGCAGCCAAGCTTCCCGAGCGGACCAAGAGACCCAGTACTTC. This encodes CASSQASRADQETQYF.

The table lists this clonotype with a few counts. The rearrangement joins TRBV20-1 to TRBJ1-4, with D unresolved. V lost 0 bases and J lost 4, with 12 bases in between. The CDR3 is 15 amino acids. The germline V gene has CDR1 DFQATT and CDR2 SNEGSKA (reference sequence). This CDR3 reads CSARDARRDNEKLFF. The CDR3 DNA sequence: TGCAGTGCTAGAGACGCCAGACGGGATAATGAAAAACTGTTTTTT.

This clonotype was observed a handful of times. This chain links TRBV20-1 with TRBJ2-5; D may be TRBD2 (6 bases). The CDR3 is made up of 14 amino acids. Trimming removed 5 bases at V and 5 bases at J, with 18 bases between. Germline V gene sequence: CDR1 DFQATT, CDR2 SNEGSKA (reference sequence). The CDR3 region is CSAQPLAFGETQYF. In nucleotides, the CDR3 is TGCAGTGCTCAACCTCTAGCGTTCGGGGAGACCCAGTACTTC.

The chain couples TRBV9 to TRBJ2-5; D unresolved. The CDR3 is made up of 14 amino acids. V dropped 0 bases and J dropped 5 bases, with 11 bases sitting between them. Germline CDR1 reads SGDLS; CDR2 reads YYNGEE. CDR3 bases: TGTGCCAGCAGCGTAGCTTCAGGCTGGGAGACCCAGTACTTC. It is translated as CASSVASGWETQYF.

This clonotype was counted only a few times. The chain is built from TRBV10-3 and TRBJ2-5; 7 positions agree with TRBD2. The trim removed 7 bases at V and 4 bases at J, leaving 6 bases unmatched. Germline V gene lookup returns CDR1 ENHRY and CDR2 SYGVKD. There are 13 residues in the CDR3. The CDR3 DNA follows: TGTGCCATCACCCCGGGGGGAGGAGAGACCCAGTACTTC. Translating gives CAITPGGGETQYF.

The V and J genes are TRBV9 and TRBJ2-5; no firm D call. Germline CDR1 reads SGDLS; CDR2 reads YYNGEE. The V end lost 2 bases, the J end lost 5 bases, and 10 bases lay between the germline ends. The CDR3 has 13 amino acids. This CDR3 reads CASSVTLGETQYF. CDR3 DNA sequence: TGTGCCAGCAGCGTTACCCTGGGGGAGACCCAGTACTTC.

The table lists this clonotype with a few counts. The rearrangement joins TRBV7-2 to TRBJ2-7; 8 bases map to TRBD1. The trim removed 5 bases at V and 7 bases at J, leaving 7 bases unmatched. CDR1 and CDR2 from the germline V gene are SGHTA and FQGNSA. The CDR3 runs 13 residues. The CDR3 DNA reads TGTGCCAGCAGCCGGACAGGGCCTTATGAGCAGTACGTC. This codes for CASSRTGPYEQYV.

The chain is built from TRBV24-1 and TRBJ2-4; 9 bases are a match to TRBD1. Germline CDR1 is KGHDR and CDR2 is SFDVKD. The CDR3 covers 16 residues. V lost 5 bases, J lost 3 bases, and 7 bases stayed unmatched. CDR3 nucleotides: TGTGCCACCAGTGGTCCTCCGGGACAGGGCAAAAACATTCAGTACTTC. This sequence encodes CATSGPPGQGKNIQYF.

This clonotype was seen only a few times. This rearrangement joins TRBV6-4 to TRBJ1-1; TRBD1 might be the D (5 bases). CDR1 and CDR2 (germline): MRHNA, SNTAGT. Trimming took 6 bases from V and 6 from J, leaving 17 bases between them. The CDR3 runs 14 residues. CDR3 in DNA: TGTGCCAGCAGGGGGCCCACGGGTCGCCCTGAAGCTTTCTTT. Translation gives CASRGPTGRPEAFF.

In this sample, this clonotype turned up many times. V is TRBV12-3 or TRBV12-4 and J is TRBJ1-2; TRBD1 aligns across 7 bases. CDR3 size: 14 residues. Trimming cost V 5 bases and J 4 bases; bases outside gene matches: 7. This CDR3 is CASSRGGAIYGYTF. In DNA form, the CDR3 reads TGTGCCAGCAGTCGAGGGGGCGCCATCTATGGCTACACCTTC.